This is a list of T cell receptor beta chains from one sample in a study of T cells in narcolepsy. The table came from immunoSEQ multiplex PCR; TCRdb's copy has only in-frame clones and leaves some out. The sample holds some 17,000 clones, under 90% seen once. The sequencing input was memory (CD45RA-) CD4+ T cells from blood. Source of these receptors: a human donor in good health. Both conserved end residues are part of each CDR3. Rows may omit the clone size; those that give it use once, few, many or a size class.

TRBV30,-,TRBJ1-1,CAWRLPGQNTEAFF
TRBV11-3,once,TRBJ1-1,CASSPGGGGKSNTEAFF
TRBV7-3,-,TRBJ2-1,CASSLGLAGRWHEQFF
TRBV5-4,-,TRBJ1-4,CASSWGGVGEKLFF
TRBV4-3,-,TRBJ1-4,CASSQDLEGRVYEKLFF
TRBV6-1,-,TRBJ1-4,CASSVGTGGEKLFF
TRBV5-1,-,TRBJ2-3,CASSLGAGGQDTQYF
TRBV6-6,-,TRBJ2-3,CASSYAPPYTQYF
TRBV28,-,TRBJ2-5,CATSVGIRTQYF
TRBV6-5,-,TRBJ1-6,CASSGRQGESPLHF
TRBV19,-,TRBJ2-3,CASSIEGTGRTDTQYF
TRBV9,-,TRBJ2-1,CASSVVPSGIGNEQFF
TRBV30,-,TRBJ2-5,CAGRRWGQETQYF
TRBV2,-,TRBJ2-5,CASSEMPLNSGGIQETQYF
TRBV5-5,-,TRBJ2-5,CASSLDPRAGTETQYF
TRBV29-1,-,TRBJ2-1,CSVEASGTAEQFF
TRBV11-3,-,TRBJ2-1,CASSLVGASGTVEQFF
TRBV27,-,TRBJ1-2,CASSFSGQNYGYTF
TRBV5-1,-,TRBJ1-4,CASSFSVTDTNEKLFF
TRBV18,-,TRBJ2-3,CASSPPRGSVGADTQYF
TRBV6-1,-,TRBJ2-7,CASSYDRGRREQYF
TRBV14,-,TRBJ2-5,CASSPQFVGETQYF
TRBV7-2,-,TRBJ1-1,CASSLARGFEAFF
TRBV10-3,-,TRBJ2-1,CAITADSGAREQFF
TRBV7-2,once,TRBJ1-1,CASSREQRGSEAFF
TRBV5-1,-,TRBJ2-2,CASSFRQGRGGELFF
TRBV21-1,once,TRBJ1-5,CASSKEGKEPNQPQHF
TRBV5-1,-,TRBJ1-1,CASSSTPTGGQTEAFF
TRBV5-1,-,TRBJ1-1,CASSFRQGTEAFF
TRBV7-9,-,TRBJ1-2,CASSLSQGYGYTF
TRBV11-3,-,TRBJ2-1,CASSLNSENEQFF
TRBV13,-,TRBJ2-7,CASSYLGTNLNYEQYF